This is a list of T cell receptor beta chains from one sample in a study of technical replicates of blood from several donors. Generated by immunoSEQ multiplex PCR, the TCRdb table keeps only in-frame clones and is missing some. The top ten clones hold 4% to 5% of a sample with approximately 74,000 clones, roughly 88% of them seen once. Material: PBMCs. These TCRs come from a human donor in good health. Some clones in this sample may be carry-over from other donors' samples. CDR3s include the opening cysteine and the closing phenylalanine or tryptophan. The order of the fields is CDR3 DNA, CDR3 protein, J gene, V gene, clone size, D gene. D genes are given only for firm matches. Not every row has a clone size; where given, it reads once, few, many or a size class.

cdr3_nt: TGTGCCAGCAGCTTGGGGACGGGCGGGAGGAGCTACAATGAGCAGTTCTTC; cdr3_aa: CASSLGTGGRSYNEQFF; j_call: TRBJ2-1; v_call: TRBV5-6; clone_size: -; d_call: TRBD2
cdr3_nt: TGCGCCAGCAGCCAAACCTTGGCACAATCGACCTACAATGAGCAGTTCTTC; cdr3_aa: CASSQTLAQSTYNEQFF; j_call: TRBJ2-1; v_call: TRBV4-1; clone_size: -; d_call: -
cdr3_nt: TGCGCCAGCAGTTACAGGGGGACGAACACCGGGGAGCTGTTTTTT; cdr3_aa: CASSYRGTNTGELFF; j_call: TRBJ2-2; v_call: TRBV5-1; clone_size: -; d_call: TRBD1
cdr3_nt: TGCAGCGCAGGGTGGTACGAGCAGTACTTC; cdr3_aa: CSAGWYEQYF; j_call: TRBJ2-7; v_call: TRBV20-1; clone_size: -; d_call: -
cdr3_nt: TGTGCCATCAGTGAGTCGATCCGGGGAGCGCAGTACTTC; cdr3_aa: CAISESIRGAQYF; j_call: TRBJ2-7; v_call: TRBV10-3; clone_size: -; d_call: -
cdr3_nt: TGCGCCAGCTTGGGCAGGGGGGATGGCTACACCTTC; cdr3_aa: CASLGRGDGYTF; j_call: TRBJ1-2; v_call: TRBV10-1; clone_size: -; d_call: TRBD1
cdr3_nt: TGTGCCAGCAGCGTAGAGACATCGCGCTCTGGAAACACCATATATTTT; cdr3_aa: CASSVETSRSGNTIYF; j_call: TRBJ1-3; v_call: TRBV9; clone_size: once; d_call: -
cdr3_nt: TGTGCCAGCAGCTTGGCTTTACGCGGGAGTGGCACAGATACGCAGTATTTT; cdr3_aa: CASSLALRGSGTDTQYF; j_call: TRBJ2-3; v_call: TRBV5-4; clone_size: -; d_call: TRBD2
cdr3_nt: TGTGCCTGGAGTTGGCGGAGAGACTACGAGCAGTACTTC; cdr3_aa: CAWSWRRDYEQYF; j_call: TRBJ2-7; v_call: TRBV30; clone_size: few; d_call: -
cdr3_nt: TGTGCCATCAGTGTACAGGGGTACACAGATACGCAGTATTTT; cdr3_aa: CAISVQGYTDTQYF; j_call: TRBJ2-3; v_call: TRBV10-3; clone_size: -; d_call: TRBD1
cdr3_nt: TGTGCCTGGAAACGCGGGAGAGGTACAGATACGCAGTATTTT; cdr3_aa: CAWKRGRGTDTQYF; j_call: TRBJ2-3; v_call: TRBV30; clone_size: -; d_call: TRBD2
cdr3_nt: TGCGCCAGCAGCTTACCCACAGGGGACGCAACCCAGTACTTC; cdr3_aa: CASSLPTGDATQYF; j_call: TRBJ2-5; v_call: TRBV5-1; clone_size: once; d_call: TRBD1
cdr3_nt: TGCGCCAGCAGGGGGGGAGCCGCCACGAACACCGGGGAGCTGTTTTTT; cdr3_aa: CASRGGAATNTGELFF; j_call: TRBJ2-2; v_call: TRBV5-1; clone_size: -; d_call: -
cdr3_nt: TGTGCCAGCAGCCAAGGTCGGGGGGGCGACAATGAGCAGTTCTTC; cdr3_aa: CASSQGRGGDNEQFF; j_call: TRBJ2-1; v_call: TRBV4-2; clone_size: -; d_call: TRBD2
cdr3_nt: TGTGCCAGCAGCCAAGAAGACACGGTGGGAGCTTTCTTT; cdr3_aa: CASSQEDTVGAFF; j_call: TRBJ1-1; v_call: TRBV14; clone_size: -; d_call: -
cdr3_nt: TGTGCCAGCAGCCAAAGTTTACTAAACCCGGGGGCTAATGAAAAACTGTTTTTT; cdr3_aa: CASSQSLLNPGANEKLFF; j_call: TRBJ1-4; v_call: TRBV4-2; clone_size: -; d_call: -
cdr3_nt: TGTGCCAGCAAAAAGTCGCGGGAGCAGTACTTC; cdr3_aa: CASKKSREQYF; j_call: TRBJ2-7; v_call: TRBV2; clone_size: few; d_call: -
cdr3_nt: TGTGCCAGCAGCATCCTCGGGGGGGGGCCAGGGAATGAGCAGTTCTTC; cdr3_aa: CASSILGGGPGNEQFF; j_call: TRBJ2-1; v_call: TRBV7-9; clone_size: -; d_call: TRBD2
cdr3_nt: TGCGCCAGCAGCTTGGGCCCGGTCGGGGAGCAGTACTTC; cdr3_aa: CASSLGPVGEQYF; j_call: TRBJ2-7; v_call: TRBV5-1; clone_size: -; d_call: -
cdr3_nt: TGTGCCGGACAGGGGGCGCAGGGGCCTGAAGCTTTCTTT; cdr3_aa: CAGQGAQGPEAFF; j_call: TRBJ1-1; v_call: TRBV2; clone_size: -; d_call: TRBD1
cdr3_nt: TGCAGCGCCGCAGATAATGAAAAACTGTTTTTT; cdr3_aa: CSAADNEKLFF; j_call: TRBJ1-4; v_call: TRBV29-1; clone_size: -; d_call: -
cdr3_nt: TGTGCCAGCGCATTAGATGAGACCCAGTACTTC; cdr3_aa: CASALDETQYF; j_call: TRBJ2-5; v_call: TRBV2; clone_size: once; d_call: -
cdr3_nt: TGTGCCAGCAGCGCGACAGGGACGGCTGGAGGAAACACCATATATTTT; cdr3_aa: CASSATGTAGGNTIYF; j_call: TRBJ1-3; v_call: TRBV5-6; clone_size: -; d_call: TRBD1
cdr3_nt: TGTGCCAGCAGCTTAGGGACCGGGGGGGCCTACGAGCAGTACTTC; cdr3_aa: CASSLGTGGAYEQYF; j_call: TRBJ2-7; v_call: TRBV7-8; clone_size: -; d_call: TRBD2
cdr3_nt: TGCGCCAGCAGCCAGGTAGGACTAGCGGGAGCCTCGAGCTCCTACAATGAGCAGTTCTTC; cdr3_aa: CASSQVGLAGASSSYNEQFF; j_call: TRBJ2-1; v_call: TRBV4-1; clone_size: -; d_call: TRBD2
cdr3_nt: TGTGCCAGCAGCCAGGGGGGACTAGTCCCTAACAATGAGCAGTTCTTC; cdr3_aa: CASSQGGLVPNNEQFF; j_call: TRBJ2-1; v_call: TRBV4-2; clone_size: -; d_call: TRBD2
cdr3_nt: TGTGCCAGCAGCTTGTCTTCCAGCGGAGGTCTACAAACGCAGTATTTT; cdr3_aa: CASSLSSSGGLQTQYF; j_call: TRBJ2-3; v_call: TRBV7-3; clone_size: -; d_call: -
cdr3_nt: TGTGCCAGCAGCACGACACCGGCCCACGAGCAGTACTTC; cdr3_aa: CASSTTPAHEQYF; j_call: TRBJ2-7; v_call: TRBV7-2; clone_size: -; d_call: -
cdr3_nt: TGTGCCAGCATCCTAGAAGTTGGACACCTATTAAGGTTCTTC; cdr3_aa: CASILEVGHLLRFF; j_call: TRBJ2-1; v_call: TRBV2; clone_size: -; d_call: -
cdr3_nt: TGTGCCAGCAGCTTTTACAGAGACACTGAAGCTTTCTTT; cdr3_aa: CASSFYRDTEAFF; j_call: TRBJ1-1; v_call: TRBV7-2; clone_size: -; d_call: -
cdr3_nt: TGCGCCAGCAGCCAAGATCAGGGATCTAACTATGGCTACACCTTC; cdr3_aa: CASSQDQGSNYGYTF; j_call: TRBJ1-2; v_call: TRBV4-1; clone_size: once; d_call: -
cdr3_nt: TGCGCCAGCAGCCAAGGGGCAGATCGGAACACTGAAGCTTTCTTT; cdr3_aa: CASSQGADRNTEAFF; j_call: TRBJ1-1; v_call: TRBV4-3; clone_size: once; d_call: -
cdr3_nt: TGTGCCTGGGCCGGGACTAAGGACAATGAGCAGTTCTTC; cdr3_aa: CAWAGTKDNEQFF; j_call: TRBJ2-1; v_call: TRBV30; clone_size: -; d_call: TRBD2
cdr3_nt: TGCGCCAGCAGCCCCAGGGACAGGGGAATAGGCTACACCTTC; cdr3_aa: CASSPRDRGIGYTF; j_call: TRBJ1-2; v_call: TRBV4-1; clone_size: few; d_call: TRBD1
cdr3_nt: TGTGCCAGCTCACCCAAGGGGGAGACCCAGTACTTC; cdr3_aa: CASSPKGETQYF; j_call: TRBJ2-5; v_call: TRBV18; clone_size: -; d_call: -
cdr3_nt: TGTGCCTGGAGTGAATCGGGTAGGCAAGAGACCCAGTACTTC; cdr3_aa: CAWSESGRQETQYF; j_call: TRBJ2-5; v_call: TRBV30; clone_size: -; d_call: -
cdr3_nt: TGTGCCAGCAGCCGTTCGGAGCTGAGCACAGATACGCAGTATTTT; cdr3_aa: CASSRSELSTDTQYF; j_call: TRBJ2-3; v_call: TRBV14; clone_size: -; d_call: -
cdr3_nt: TGTGCCAGTAGTAAGACTAGCGGGACGGACGAGCAGTACTTC; cdr3_aa: CASSKTSGTDEQYF; j_call: TRBJ2-7; v_call: TRBV19; clone_size: -; d_call: TRBD2
cdr3_nt: TGTGCCAGTAGGACAGGGGGGTCCCTCTACGAGCAGTACTTC; cdr3_aa: CASRTGGSLYEQYF; j_call: TRBJ2-7; v_call: TRBV28; clone_size: -; d_call: TRBD1
cdr3_nt: TGTGCCAGCAGCTTAGGATGGCCAGAGCAGTACTTC; cdr3_aa: CASSLGWPEQYF; j_call: TRBJ2-7; v_call: TRBV7-9; clone_size: -; d_call: -
cdr3_nt: TGTGCCAGCAGCTTAGCTACTAGCGGGGTTAGCTCCTACAATGAGCAGTTCTTC; cdr3_aa: CASSLATSGVSSYNEQFF; j_call: TRBJ2-1; v_call: TRBV11-2; clone_size: -; d_call: TRBD2
cdr3_nt: TGTGCCACCAGCAGAGGTCAGGGAGGTCTAGATACGCAGTATTTT; cdr3_aa: CATSRGQGGLDTQYF; j_call: TRBJ2-3; v_call: TRBV15; clone_size: -; d_call: -
cdr3_nt: TGTGCCACTTCCGGGTGGGGGGAAGCGGGAAAACTGTTTTTT; cdr3_aa: CATSGWGEAGKLFF; j_call: TRBJ1-4; v_call: TRBV27; clone_size: -; d_call: -
cdr3_nt: TGTGCCAGCAGCCAAGGATGGCAGGGGCTCCCTGAGCAGTTCTTC; cdr3_aa: CASSQGWQGLPEQFF; j_call: TRBJ2-1; v_call: TRBV4-2; clone_size: -; d_call: -
cdr3_nt: TGCGCCAGCAGCTTGGACGGGAACACCGGGGAGCTGTTTTTT; cdr3_aa: CASSLDGNTGELFF; j_call: TRBJ2-2; v_call: TRBV5-1; clone_size: -; d_call: -
cdr3_nt: TGTGCCAGCAGCCCCCAATTACTAGCGGGAGCAGATACGCAGTATTTT; cdr3_aa: CASSPQLLAGADTQYF; j_call: TRBJ2-3; v_call: TRBV14; clone_size: -; d_call: TRBD2
cdr3_nt: TGTGCTAGTAGGGACAGGACCTGGGGAAGTGGAAACACCATATATTTT; cdr3_aa: CASRDRTWGSGNTIYF; j_call: TRBJ1-3; v_call: TRBV19; clone_size: -; d_call: TRBD1
cdr3_nt: TGTGCCAGCAGCCTAGCGGCAGATACGCAGTATTTT; cdr3_aa: CASSLAADTQYF; j_call: TRBJ2-3; v_call: TRBV5-4; clone_size: once; d_call: TRBD2
cdr3_nt: TGTGCCAGCTCACCACCCTCGTCGTCCTCCCCTGGAAACACCATATATTTT; cdr3_aa: CASSPPSSSSPGNTIYF; j_call: TRBJ1-3; v_call: TRBV18; clone_size: -; d_call: -
cdr3_nt: TGTGCCAGCTCACCAGCGACTGCCTACAATGAGCAGTTCTTC; cdr3_aa: CASSPATAYNEQFF; j_call: TRBJ2-1; v_call: TRBV18; clone_size: -; d_call: -
cdr3_nt: TGTGCCAGCAGCCTAGGTAGCGGGGTAGCCAAAAACATTCAGTACTTC; cdr3_aa: CASSLGSGVAKNIQYF; j_call: TRBJ2-4; v_call: TRBV5-4; clone_size: -; d_call: TRBD2
cdr3_nt: TGTGCCAGCAGCCGCCAGCTAGCGGACCAAGAGACCCAGTACTTC; cdr3_aa: CASSRQLADQETQYF; j_call: TRBJ2-5; v_call: TRBV7-2; clone_size: -; d_call: TRBD2
cdr3_nt: TGTGCCAGCAGGGGGACAGCCGAGGGGACTGAAGCTTTCTTT; cdr3_aa: CASRGTAEGTEAFF; j_call: TRBJ1-1; v_call: TRBV7-9; clone_size: once; d_call: TRBD1
cdr3_nt: TGTGCCAGCAGCTTGGCAGGGGGTTATGGCTACACCTTC; cdr3_aa: CASSLAGGYGYTF; j_call: TRBJ1-2; v_call: TRBV5-4; clone_size: -; d_call: TRBD1